The next 30 T cell receptor beta chains were all read from a single sample in a study of T cells in narcolepsy. Using immunoSEQ multiplex PCR, the repertoire was profiled, and TCRdb retains in-frame clones only, with some absent. The data hold approximately 35,000 clones, with 87% observed a single time. The sample comprised CD45RA- memory CD4+ T cells from PBMCs. These receptors all come from a human donor with narcolepsy.

V gene TRBV27 combines with J gene TRBJ2-1; 12 bases are a match to TRBD2. The CDR3 is 16 residues long. Germline V gene data show CDR1 as MNHEY and CDR2 as SMNVEV (reference sequence). The V gene end was trimmed by 3 bases and the J gene end by 10 bases; junction bases not matched to a gene: 10. The CDR3 protein is CASSFLLAGGPFEQFF. CDR3 in DNA: TGTGCCAGCAGTTTCCTTCTAGCGGGGGGGCCCTTCGAGCAGTTCTTC.

The chain recombines TRBV9 with TRBJ1-3, with D possibly TRBD1 on 5 matching bases. This CDR3 has 16 amino acids. Germline V gene lookup returns CDR1 SGDLS and CDR2 YYNGEE. Trimming shortened V by 0 bases and J by 0 bases, and 10 bases separated the two germline ends. CDR3 amino acids: CASSVGGSFSGNTIYF. The CDR3 bases are TGTGCCAGCAGCGTAGGGGGCAGTTTCTCTGGAAACACCATATATTTT.

V and J are TRBV6-5 and TRBJ1-6; D perhaps matches TRBD1 (5 bases). In germline, CDR1 is MNHEY, CDR2 SVGAGI. The CDR3 runs 14 residues. Trimming removed 6 bases from V and 7 bases from J, with 13 bases in between. The CDR3 reads CASSGGTDNSPLHF. CDR3 DNA sequence: TGTGCCAGCAGCGGCGGGACGGACAATTCACCCCTCCACTTT.

The V and J genes are TRBV5-6 and TRBJ2-1; TRBD2 matches at 10 bases. Germline values: CDR1 SGHDT, CDR2 YYEEEE. Germline trimming cut 7 bases from V and 7 bases from J; bases unmatched to any gene: 11. CDR3 length: 15 residues. The CDR3 nucleotides read TGTGCCAGCCGCCAACTAGCGGGGCGAGTGAATGAGCAGTTCTTC. Translation: CASRQLAGRVNEQFF.

This clone was seen just once. The chain combines TRBV6-5 with TRBJ2-3; D not certain. Germline lookup yields CDR1 MNHEY and CDR2 SVGAGI. CDR3 length: 13 residues. Trimming removed 6 bases at V and 8 bases at J, with 15 bases between. The CDR3 nucleotides are TGTGCCAGCAGCCAGCGACACACGGGTACGCAGTATTTT. This encodes CASSQRHTGTQYF.

This clone was counted a single time. The rearrangement uses TRBV7-2 and TRBJ1-2; tentatively, D is TRBD1 (6 bases). V gave up 2 bases and J gave up 6 bases, with 10 bases separating them. In germline, CDR1 is SGHTA, CDR2 FQGNSA. The CDR3 consists of 13 residues. The CDR3 DNA sequence: TGTGCCAGCAGCTTAACGGGGGGGCATGGCTACACCTTC. Translated, it gives CASSLTGGHGYTF.

The CDR3 is CASSSRDRGLSTEAFF. The CDR3, as DNA: TGTGCCAGCAGCTCGAGGGACAGGGGGTTAAGCACTGAAGCTTTCTTT. The V call is TRBV5-4, the J call TRBJ1-1; TRBD1 agrees at 11 bases. CDR1 is SGHNT, CDR2 YYREEE, per germline (reference sequence). The CDR3 spans 16 residues. Germline trimming cut 3 bases from V and 4 bases from J; bases unmatched to any gene: 8.

The CDR3 DNA follows: TGTGCCAGTAGTATAGCGATGCAGGGAAACATTCAGTACTTC. Amino acid sequence: CASSIAMQGNIQYF. This chain links TRBV19 with TRBJ2-4; D might be TRBD1 (5 bases). The length of the CDR3 is 14 residues. Germline CDR1 and CDR2: LNHDA and SQIVND (reference sequence). The V end was cut by 1 base, the J end by 6 bases, with 10 bases between.

The rearrangement uses TRBV28 and TRBJ1-4; D remains unclear. Germline CDR1 MDHEN, CDR2 SYDVKM. The CDR3 runs to 15 residues. Trimming shortened V by 6 bases and J by 4 bases, and 15 bases separated the two germline ends. Written as DNA, the CDR3 is TGTGCCAGCAGCCCGAACTTCCGGCTTAATGAAAAACTGTTTTTT. Its translation is CASSPNFRLNEKLFF.

J is TRBJ2-3 and V is TRBV6-1, with D perhaps being TRBD1 or TRBD2 (5 bases each). V lost 2 bases to trimming and J lost 2 bases, with 11 bases between them. Germline V lookup: CDR1 MNHNS, CDR2 SASEGT. CDR3 length equals 15 residues. CDR3 amino acids: CASSENWGNTDTQYF. The CDR3 DNA is TGTGCCAGCAGTGAAAATTGGGGGAACACAGATACGCAGTATTTT.

This chain uses TRBV4-2 with TRBJ1-6; D is ambiguous. The CDR3 has 13 amino acids. Trimming removed 0 bases at V and 9 bases at J, with 6 bases between. CDR1 is LGHNA, CDR2 YNFKEQ, per germline. CDR3 nucleotide sequence: TGTGCCAGCAGCCAAGATAACGGTTCACCCCTCCACTTT. Amino acids: CASSQDNGSPLHF.

This rearrangement joins TRBV5-1 to TRBJ1-5, with a weak D call TRBD1 (6 bases). Germline V lookup: CDR1 SGHRS, CDR2 YFSETQ. This CDR3 is built from 14 residues. Trimming removed 2 bases from V and 7 bases from J, with 13 bases in between. The CDR3 reads CASSFGGLGQPQHF. The CDR3 DNA reads as TGCGCCAGCAGCTTTGGGGGCTTGGGGCAGCCCCAGCATTTT.

This clone was seen just once. The chain employs TRBV25-1 and TRBJ1-1; D might be TRBD1 (5 bases). V lost 3 bases and J lost 0, with 11 bases in between. Germline V CDR1 and CDR2: MGHDK, SYGVNS. The length of the CDR3 is 15 residues. DNA for the CDR3: TGTGCCAGCAGTGAGCAGGGAATAATGAACACTGAAGCTTTCTTT. Encoded protein: CASSEQGIMNTEAFF.

V and J are TRBV11-2 and TRBJ1-5; TRBD1 is a possible D gene (5 bases). Trimming stripped 5 bases from V and 9 bases from J, with 14 bases between. This CDR3 has 13 amino acids. Per the germline V gene, CDR1 is SGHAT and CDR2 is FQNNGV. The CDR3 DNA reads as TGTGCCAGCAGCGTGGGGGGGTCCGGGCCCCAGCATTTT. The encoded protein is CASSVGGSGPQHF. Looking up the rest from reference TRBV11-2 and TRBJ1-5 gives the full variable domain: EAGVAQSPRYKIIEKRQSVAFWCNPISGHATLYWYQQILGQGPKLLIQFQNNGVVDDSQLPKDRFSAERLKGVDSTLKIQPAKLEDSAVYLCASSVGGSGPQHFGDGTRLSIL.

The chain joins TRBV6-4 to TRBJ2-7, with D maybe TRBD2 (5 bases). The CDR3 sequence is 11 residues long. Trimming cost V 11 bases and J 6 bases, with 14 bases left between them. The germline V gene encodes CDR1 MRHNA and CDR2 SNTAGT. This CDR3 reads CAGAARGEQYF. CDR3 nucleotides: TGTGCCGGCGCGGCTCGGGGCGAGCAGTACTTC.

V usage is TRBV11-2 and J usage is TRBJ2-3; D is uncertain. Germline V CDR1 and CDR2: SGHAT, FQNNGV. The V and J ends lost 1 base and 5 bases respectively, with 10 bases between them. CDR3 length: 14 amino acids. CDR3 loop: CASSLAAVRDTQYF. CDR3 nucleotide sequence: TGTGCCAGCAGCTTAGCCGCGGTTCGAGATACGCAGTATTTT.

The V gene is TRBV5-1, the J gene TRBJ1-2; 12 positions match TRBD1. Losses at the gene ends were 0 bases for V and 7 bases for J; bases not matched to a gene: 7. Germline values: CDR1 SGHRS, CDR2 YFSETQ. The length of the CDR3 is 16 residues. The DNA for the CDR3 is TGCGCCAGCAGCTTGGGGTCCCGGGACAGGGGGCTTGGCTACACCTTC. As protein: CASSLGSRDRGLGYTF.

The genes are TRBV7-9 and TRBJ2-1; D perhaps matches TRBD1 (6 bases). Trimming left V 3 bases short and J 9 bases short, with 18 bases between. The CDR3 loop spans 15 amino acids. In germline, CDR1 is SEHNR, CDR2 FQNEAQ (reference sequence). This CDR3 reads CASSLSAIRGIEQFF. The CDR3 coding sequence is TGTGCCAGCAGCTTGTCCGCCATAAGGGGGATTGAGCAGTTCTTC.

The rearrangement uses TRBV21-1 and TRBJ2-7; the listed D gene, TRBD1, was not tested against the DNA. TRBV21-1 is a pseudogene segment. The CDR3 sequence is 14 residues long. The CDR3 nucleotides read TGTGCCAGCACCCGACAACAAAGCTCCTACGAGCAGTACTTC. Translation: CASTRQQSSYEQYF.

CDR3 bases: TGTGCCAGCAGTTTATTGGGGACAGGGGGCTACGAGCAGTACTTC. Residues: CASSLLGTGGYEQYF. The rearrangement joins TRBV27 to TRBJ2-7; 11 positions agree with TRBD1. The CDR3 runs to 15 residues. Germline CDR1 and CDR2: MNHEY and SMNVEV (reference sequence). With 1 base clipped from V and 3 bases from J, the junction kept 2 bases outside the gene matches.

This chain connects TRBV2 to TRBJ2-6; 9 positions match TRBD1. J gave up 5 bases and V 6 bases, and 5 bases lay outside the gene matches. Germline V gene data show CDR1 as SNHLY and CDR2 as FYNNEI. The CDR3 runs 15 residues. CDR3 sequence reads: CASRDRGSRANVLTF. DNA of the CDR3: TGTGCCAGCAGGGACAGGGGTTCGAGGGCCAACGTCCTGACTTTC.

V gene TRBV7-2 combines with J gene TRBJ2-7, with TRBD2 identical over 9 bases. The CDR3 is 14 amino acids. Germline CDR1 and CDR2: SGHTA and FQGNSA. The V gene end was trimmed by 8 bases and the J gene end by 3 bases; junction bases not matched to a gene: 8. The CDR3 nucleotides are TGTGCCAGCGGGGGCGGGAGGGCTTTCTACGAGCAGTACTTC. Protein product: CASGGGRAFYEQYF. The entire variable domain, with the rest obtained from reference TRBV7-2 and TRBJ2-7, is as follows: GAGVSQSPSNKVTEKGKDVELRCDPISGHTALYWYRQSLGQGLEFLIYFQGNSAPDKSGLPSDRFSAERTGGSVSTLTIQRTQQEDSAVYLCASGGGRAFYEQYFGPGTRLTVT.

The chain couples TRBV4-3 to TRBJ1-2; D not resolved. The germline CDR1 and CDR2 sequences are LGHNA and YSLEER. The CDR3 spans 15 residues. V lost 0 bases, J lost 8 bases, and 16 bases lay in between. The CDR3 protein is CASSQDLGDPLGYTF. CDR3 DNA: TGCGCCAGCAGCCAAGATTTGGGAGACCCCCTGGGCTACACCTTC.

The rearrangement joins TRBV2 to TRBJ1-2; D is unclear. V was shortened by 4 bases and J by 8 bases, with 14 bases between the two germline ends. CDR1 and CDR2 (germline): SNHLY, FYNNEI. The CDR3 covers 13 residues. This chain's CDR3 is CASSVGPGRGYTF. Here the CDR3 DNA reads TGTGCCAGCAGTGTAGGTCCCGGACGGGGCTACACCTTC.

This clone occurred once. The CDR3: CASSLRATNEKLFF. The CDR3 DNA follows: TGCGCCAGCAGCTTGAGAGCAACTAATGAAAAACTGTTTTTT. V and J are TRBV5-1 and TRBJ1-4; D is ambiguous. Germline-derived CDR1 and CDR2 are SGHRS and YFSETQ. With 1 base removed from V and 0 bases from J, the gap between germline ends came to 4 bases. The CDR3 length is 14 residues.

V usage is TRBV7-8 and J usage is TRBJ1-1; TRBD1 is a possible D gene (5 bases). The V gene lost 5 bases and the J gene lost 1 base, with 14 bases spanning the gap. Per the germline V gene, CDR1 is SGHVS and CDR2 is FQNEAQ. CDR3 length: 15 amino acids. CDR3 DNA sequence: TGTGCCAGCAGCCGGGGCAGGGACCCGAACACTGAAGCTTTCTTT. Amino acid sequence: CASSRGRDPNTEAFF.

The gene calls are TRBV7-6 and TRBJ1-1; D might be TRBD1 (5 bases). The ends were cut back, 1 base at V and 2 bases at J, with 8 bases in the middle. Germline V gene sequence: CDR1 SGHVS, CDR2 FNYEAQ. The CDR3 is 14 amino acids. The CDR3 DNA reads as TGTGCCAGCAGCTTAGGACAGACCAACACTGAAGCTTTCTTT. Translated: CASSLGQTNTEAFF.

This clone was counted only a few times. The chain uses TRBV9 and TRBJ2-3; 8 nucleotides align to TRBD2. The CDR3 runs to 13 residues. V dropped 7 bases and J dropped 4; count of bases not matched to a gene: 5. CDR1 is SGDLS, CDR2 YYNGEE, per germline. Here the CDR3 reads CASGGRYADTQYF. CDR3 nucleotide sequence: TGTGCCAGCGGCGGGAGGTACGCAGATACGCAGTATTTT. Together with reference TRBV9 and TRBJ2-3, the CDR3 gives the full variable domain: DSGVTQTPKHLITATGQRVTLRCSPRSGDLSVYWYQQSLDQGLQFLIQYYNGEERAKGNILERFSAQQFPDLHSELNLSSLELGDSALYFCASGGRYADTQYFGPGTRLTVL.

This CDR3 is CASSSLNDRGAAGEQFF. In DNA, the CDR3 is TGTGCCAGCAGCTCCCTCAACGACAGGGGCGCAGCCGGTGAGCAGTTCTTC. V is TRBV5-6 and J is TRBJ2-1; 8 nucleotides align to TRBD1. Germline CDR1 is SGHDT and CDR2 is YYEEEE. This CDR3 has 17 residues. Trimming at V came to 3 bases and at J to 9 bases, leaving 17 bases not matched to a gene. The entire variable domain, with the rest obtained from reference TRBV5-6 and TRBJ2-1, is as follows: DAGVTQSPTHLIKTRGQQVTLRCSPKSGHDTVSWYQQALGQGPQFIFQYYEEEERQRGNFPDRFSGHQFPNYSSELNVNALLLGDSALYLCASSSLNDRGAAGEQFFGPGTRLTVL.

The chain is built from TRBV28 and TRBJ2-7; D call uncertain. Germline V gene data show CDR1 as MDHEN and CDR2 as SYDVKM. The CDR3 totals 11 residues. Trimming removed 6 bases at V and 3 bases at J, with 6 bases between. As DNA, the CDR3 is TGTGCCAGCAGCTTCATCTACGAGCAGTACTTC. Translating it yields CASSFIYEQYF. Drawing the rest from reference TRBV28 and TRBJ2-7, the complete variable domain is DVKVTQSSRYLVKRTGEKVFLECVQDMDHENMFWYRQDPGLGLRLIYFSYDVKMKEKGDIPEGYSVSREKKERFSLILESASTNQTSMYLCASSFIYEQYFGPGTRLTVT.